The present T cell receptor (beta chain) was sequenced within a study of blood T cell repertoires in COVID-19. Clones were sequenced by immunoSEQ multiplex PCR, and TCRdb holds only the in-frame ones, with some missing. The sample has over 70,000 clones; around 87% are singletons. The specimen was peripheral blood. The TCR comes from an elderly woman with active or convalescent COVID-19.

The CDR3 region has the DNA TGTGCCAGCAGCCCCTACCTTACAGGCACTCATACAGATACGCAGTATTTT. Its translation: CASSPYLTGTHTDTQYF. The gene calls are TRBV27 and TRBJ2-3; maybe TRBD1 (5 bases). Trimming took 6 bases from V and 3 from J, leaving 22 bases between them. The germline gives CDR1 MNHEY, CDR2 SMNVEV (reference sequence). This CDR3 has 17 amino acids.